This TCR beta chain derives from a study of shared clonotypes between healthy human individuals. Study-level information: Three plates each covered CD4 naive and memory; CD8 naive two, CD8 memory one.

A word on this clone: Its specificity is unknown.

CD4+ cells yielded CD45RA+ naive and CD45RA-negative memory subsets. Overall study results and limits: Against clonotypes common to all four donors, non-shared ones had lower generation probabilities.

The length of the CDR3 is 18 residues. Germline V lookup: CDR1 MNHEY, CDR2 SMNVEV (reference sequence). With 4 bases clipped from V and 1 base from J, the junction kept 7 bases outside the gene matches. Sorted-subset replicate PCRs used 200 ng DNA, some 30,000 T cell genomes. TCRdb's copy holds only in-frame clones and misses some; the assay was immunoSEQ multiplex PCR. This repertoire shows over 2 million clones, about 90% found once; its top ten account for 0.37%. This clonotype was obtained from a man aged 18 to 30 in good health. Some clones in this sample may be carry-over from other donors' samples. The chain links TRBV27 to TRBJ2-1; TRBD2 aligns across 13 bases. The sequenced sample consisted of naive CD4+ T cells from PBMCs. Regarding subset: CD45RA+ positively selected. Written as DNA, the CDR3 is TGTGCCAGCAGTTCCAGGACTAGCGGGAGAGCTTCCTACAATGAGCAGTTCTTC. Protein product: CASSSRTSGRASYNEQFF.